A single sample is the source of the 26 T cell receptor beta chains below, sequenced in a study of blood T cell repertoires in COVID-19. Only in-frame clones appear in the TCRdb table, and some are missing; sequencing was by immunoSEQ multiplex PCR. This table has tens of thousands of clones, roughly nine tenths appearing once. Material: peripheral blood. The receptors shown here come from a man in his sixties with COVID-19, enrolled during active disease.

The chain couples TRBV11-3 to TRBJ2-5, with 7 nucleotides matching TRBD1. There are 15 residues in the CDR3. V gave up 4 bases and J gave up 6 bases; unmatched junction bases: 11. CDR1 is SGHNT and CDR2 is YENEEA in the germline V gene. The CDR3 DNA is TGTGCCAGCAGCTATCGTACCACAGGGGAAAAGACCCAGTACTTC. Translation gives CASSYRTTGEKTQYF.

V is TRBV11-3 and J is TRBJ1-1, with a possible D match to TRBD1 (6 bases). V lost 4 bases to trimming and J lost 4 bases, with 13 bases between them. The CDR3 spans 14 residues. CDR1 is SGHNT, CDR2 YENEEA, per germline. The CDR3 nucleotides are TGTGCCAGCAGCTATAACAGGGTTGGCACTGAAGCTTTCTTT. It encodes CASSYNRVGTEAFF.

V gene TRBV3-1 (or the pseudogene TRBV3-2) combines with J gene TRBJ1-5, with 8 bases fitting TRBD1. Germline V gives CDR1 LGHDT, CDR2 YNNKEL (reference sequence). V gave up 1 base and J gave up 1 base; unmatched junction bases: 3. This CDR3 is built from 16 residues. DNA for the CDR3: TGTGCCAGCAGCCAAGCAGGGGGCAGAAGCAATCAGCCCCAGCATTTT. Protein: CASSQAGGRSNQPQHF.

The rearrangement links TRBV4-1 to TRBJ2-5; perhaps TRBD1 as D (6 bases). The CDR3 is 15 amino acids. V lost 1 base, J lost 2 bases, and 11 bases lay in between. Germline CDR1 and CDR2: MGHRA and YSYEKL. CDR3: CASSQVGTPQETQYF. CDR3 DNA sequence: TGCGCCAGCAGCCAAGTGGGGACACCACAAGAGACCCAGTACTTC.

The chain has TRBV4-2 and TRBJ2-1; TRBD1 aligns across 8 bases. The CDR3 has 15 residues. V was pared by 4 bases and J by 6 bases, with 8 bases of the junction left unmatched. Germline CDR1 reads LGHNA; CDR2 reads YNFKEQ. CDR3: CASSRGQGVGNEQFF. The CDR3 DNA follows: TGTGCCAGCAGCCGCGGACAGGGCGTTGGCAATGAGCAGTTCTTC.

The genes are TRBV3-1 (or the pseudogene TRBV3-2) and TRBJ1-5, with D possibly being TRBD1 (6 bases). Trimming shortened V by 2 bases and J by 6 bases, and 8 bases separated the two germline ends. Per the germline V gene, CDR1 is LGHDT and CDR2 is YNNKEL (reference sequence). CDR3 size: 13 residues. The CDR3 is CASSQTGFQPQHF. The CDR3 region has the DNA TGTGCCAGCAGCCAAACAGGGTTTCAGCCCCAGCATTTT.

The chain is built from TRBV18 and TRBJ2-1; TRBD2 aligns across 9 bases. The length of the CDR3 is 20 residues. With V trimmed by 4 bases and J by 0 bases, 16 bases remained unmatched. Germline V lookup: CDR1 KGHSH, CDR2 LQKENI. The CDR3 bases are TGTGCCAGCTCACTGTATTCTGGGACTAGCATTCGAAACTCCTACAATGAGCAGTTCTTC. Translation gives CASSLYSGTSIRNSYNEQFF.

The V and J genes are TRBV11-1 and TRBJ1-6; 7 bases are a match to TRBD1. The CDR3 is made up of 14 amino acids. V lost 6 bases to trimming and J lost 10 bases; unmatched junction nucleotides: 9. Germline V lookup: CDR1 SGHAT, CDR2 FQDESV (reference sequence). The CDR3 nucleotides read TGTGCCAGCAGGGCTGACAGGGAGACCTCACCCCTCCACTTT. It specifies CASRADRETSPLHF.

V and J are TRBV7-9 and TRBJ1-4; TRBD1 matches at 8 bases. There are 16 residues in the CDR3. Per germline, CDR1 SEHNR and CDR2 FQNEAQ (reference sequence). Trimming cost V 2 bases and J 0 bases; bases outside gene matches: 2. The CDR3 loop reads CASSLLQGATNEKLFF. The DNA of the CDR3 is TGTGCCAGCAGCTTATTACAGGGGGCAACTAATGAAAAACTGTTTTTT.

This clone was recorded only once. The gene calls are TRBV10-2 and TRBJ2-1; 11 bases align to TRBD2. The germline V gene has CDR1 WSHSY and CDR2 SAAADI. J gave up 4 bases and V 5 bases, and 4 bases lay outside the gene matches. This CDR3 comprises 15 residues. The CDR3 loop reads CASSPGTSGYNEQFF. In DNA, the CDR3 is TGCGCCAGCAGTCCCGGGACTAGCGGTTACAATGAGCAGTTCTTC.

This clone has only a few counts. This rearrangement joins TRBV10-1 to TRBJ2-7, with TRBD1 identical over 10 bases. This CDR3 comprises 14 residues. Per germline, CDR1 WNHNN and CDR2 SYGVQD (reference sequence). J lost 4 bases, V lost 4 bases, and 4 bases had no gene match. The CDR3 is CASSAGTGAYEQYF. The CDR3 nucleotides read TGCGCCAGCAGTGCCGGGACAGGGGCTTACGAGCAGTACTTC.

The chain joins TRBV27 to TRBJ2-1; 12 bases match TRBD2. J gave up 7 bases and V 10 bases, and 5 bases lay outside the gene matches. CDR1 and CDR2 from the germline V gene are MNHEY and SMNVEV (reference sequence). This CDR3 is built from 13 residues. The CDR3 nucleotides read TGTGCCACTCGACTAGCGGGAGAAAATGAGCAGTTCTTC. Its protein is CATRLAGENEQFF.

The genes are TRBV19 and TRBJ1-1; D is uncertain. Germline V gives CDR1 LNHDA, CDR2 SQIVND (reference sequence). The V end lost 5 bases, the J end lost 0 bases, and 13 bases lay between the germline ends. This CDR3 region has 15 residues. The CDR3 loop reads CASSALREVNTEAFF. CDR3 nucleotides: TGTGCCAGTAGTGCTCTGCGGGAGGTGAACACTGAAGCTTTCTTT.

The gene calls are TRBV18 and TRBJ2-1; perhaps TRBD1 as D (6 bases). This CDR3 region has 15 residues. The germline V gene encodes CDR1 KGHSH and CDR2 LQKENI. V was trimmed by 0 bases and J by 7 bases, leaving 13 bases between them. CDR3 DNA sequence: TGTGCCAGCTCACCACCGCCCGGGACATATAATGAGCAGTTCTTC. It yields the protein CASSPPPGTYNEQFF.

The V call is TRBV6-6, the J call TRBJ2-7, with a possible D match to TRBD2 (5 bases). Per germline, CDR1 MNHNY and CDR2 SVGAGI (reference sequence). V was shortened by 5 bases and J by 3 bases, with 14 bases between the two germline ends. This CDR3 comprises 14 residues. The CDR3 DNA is TGTGCCAGCAGTCCGAAGATGGGGAGCTACGAGCAGTACTTC. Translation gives CASSPKMGSYEQYF.

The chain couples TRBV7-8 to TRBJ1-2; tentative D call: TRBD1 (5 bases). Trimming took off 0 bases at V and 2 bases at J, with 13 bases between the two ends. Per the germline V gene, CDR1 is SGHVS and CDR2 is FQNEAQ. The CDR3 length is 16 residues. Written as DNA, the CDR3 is TGTGCCAGCAGCTTAGCGGGAGGGGAAAACAACTATGGCTACACCTTC. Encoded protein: CASSLAGGENNYGYTF.

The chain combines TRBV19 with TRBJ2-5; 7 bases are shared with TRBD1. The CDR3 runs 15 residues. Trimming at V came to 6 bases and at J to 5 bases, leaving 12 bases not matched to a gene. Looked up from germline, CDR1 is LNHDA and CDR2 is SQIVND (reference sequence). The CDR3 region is CASRSRGGWGETQYF. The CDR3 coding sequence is TGTGCCAGTAGATCCCGAGGGGGCTGGGGGGAGACCCAGTACTTC.

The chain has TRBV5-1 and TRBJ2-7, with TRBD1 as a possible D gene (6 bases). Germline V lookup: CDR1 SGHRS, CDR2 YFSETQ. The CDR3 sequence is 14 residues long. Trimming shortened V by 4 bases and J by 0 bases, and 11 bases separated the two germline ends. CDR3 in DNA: TGCGCCAGCAGCACCGGGACATCCTCCTACGAGCAGTACTTC. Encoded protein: CASSTGTSSYEQYF.

Written as DNA, the CDR3 is TGTGCCAGTAGTACGCCAGGGGAGACCCAGTACTTC. Protein: CASSTPGETQYF. The chain uses TRBV19 and TRBJ2-5; a weak D match, TRBD1 (5 bases). The CDR3 is made up of 12 amino acids. Germline CDR1 LNHDA, CDR2 SQIVND (reference sequence). V was trimmed by 4 bases and J by 5 bases, leaving 8 bases between them.

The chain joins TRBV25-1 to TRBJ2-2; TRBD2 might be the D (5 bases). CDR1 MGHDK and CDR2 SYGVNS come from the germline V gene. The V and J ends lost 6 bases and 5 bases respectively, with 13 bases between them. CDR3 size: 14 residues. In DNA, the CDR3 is TGTGCCAGCAGGTACAGTGGAGGTACCGGGGAGCTGTTTTTT. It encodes CASRYSGGTGELFF.

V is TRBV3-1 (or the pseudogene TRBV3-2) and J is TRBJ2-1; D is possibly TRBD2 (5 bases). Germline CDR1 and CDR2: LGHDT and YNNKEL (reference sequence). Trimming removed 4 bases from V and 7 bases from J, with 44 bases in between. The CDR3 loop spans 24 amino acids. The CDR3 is CASSLLRARSTTGRASNTGNEQFF. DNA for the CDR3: TGTGCCAGCAGCCTCCTTAGGGCCAGGTCCACCACTGGGCGGGCGTCGAATACGGGGAATGAGCAGTTCTTC.

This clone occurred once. The DNA for the CDR3 is TGTGCCAGCAGCTTGGGACAGGGATTTACCGGGGAGCTGTTTTTT. Translation gives CASSLGQGFTGELFF. The rearrangement uses TRBV5-4 and TRBJ2-2; 7 positions agree with TRBD1. Looked up from germline, CDR1 is SGHNT and CDR2 is YYREEE (reference sequence). The junction had 4 bases not matched to a gene; V was cut back by 0 bases and J by 5 bases. The CDR3 runs to 15 residues.

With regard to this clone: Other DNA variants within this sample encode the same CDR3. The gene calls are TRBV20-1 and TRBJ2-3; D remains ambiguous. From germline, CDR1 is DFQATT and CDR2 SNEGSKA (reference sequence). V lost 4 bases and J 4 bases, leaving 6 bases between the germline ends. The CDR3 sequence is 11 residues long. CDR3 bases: TGCAGTGCTACCTTTCCAGATACGCAGTATTTT. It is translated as CSATFPDTQYF.

DNA for the CDR3: TGCGCCAGCAGCCGGACAGGGCAAGAGACCCAGTACTTC. It yields the protein CASSRTGQETQYF. The chain links TRBV4-3 to TRBJ2-5; 8 bases are a match to TRBD1. This CDR3 has 13 amino acids. V lost 4 bases, J lost 2 bases, and 0 bases stayed unmatched. Germline CDR1 reads LGHNA; CDR2 reads YSLEER.

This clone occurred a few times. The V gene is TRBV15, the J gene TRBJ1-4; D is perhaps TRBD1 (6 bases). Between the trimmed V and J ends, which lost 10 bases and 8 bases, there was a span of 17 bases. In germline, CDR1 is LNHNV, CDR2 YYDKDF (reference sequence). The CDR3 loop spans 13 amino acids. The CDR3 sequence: CASSQGMGEKLFF. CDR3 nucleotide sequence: TGTGCCAGCTCCCAGGGGATGGGAGAAAAACTGTTTTTT.

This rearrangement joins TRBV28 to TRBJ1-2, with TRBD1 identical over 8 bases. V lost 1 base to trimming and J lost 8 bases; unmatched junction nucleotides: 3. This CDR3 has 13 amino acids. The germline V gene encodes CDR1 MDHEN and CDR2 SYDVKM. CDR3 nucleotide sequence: TGTGCCAGCAGTTTATCCGACAGGGGCGGCTACACCTTC. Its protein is CASSLSDRGGYTF.